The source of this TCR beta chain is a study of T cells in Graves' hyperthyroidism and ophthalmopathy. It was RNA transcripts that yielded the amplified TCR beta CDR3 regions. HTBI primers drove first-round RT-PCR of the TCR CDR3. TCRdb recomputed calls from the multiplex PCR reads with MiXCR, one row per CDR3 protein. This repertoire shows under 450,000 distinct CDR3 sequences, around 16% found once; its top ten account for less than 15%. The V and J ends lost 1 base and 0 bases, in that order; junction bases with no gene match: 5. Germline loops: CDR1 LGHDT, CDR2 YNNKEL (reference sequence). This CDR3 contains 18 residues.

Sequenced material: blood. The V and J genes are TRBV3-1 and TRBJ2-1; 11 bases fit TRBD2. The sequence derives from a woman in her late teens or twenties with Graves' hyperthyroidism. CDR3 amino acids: CASSQGTSGLSSYNEQFF. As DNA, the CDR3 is TGTGCCAGCAGCCAAGGGACTAGCGGGCTCAGCTCCTACAATGAGCAGTTCTTC.